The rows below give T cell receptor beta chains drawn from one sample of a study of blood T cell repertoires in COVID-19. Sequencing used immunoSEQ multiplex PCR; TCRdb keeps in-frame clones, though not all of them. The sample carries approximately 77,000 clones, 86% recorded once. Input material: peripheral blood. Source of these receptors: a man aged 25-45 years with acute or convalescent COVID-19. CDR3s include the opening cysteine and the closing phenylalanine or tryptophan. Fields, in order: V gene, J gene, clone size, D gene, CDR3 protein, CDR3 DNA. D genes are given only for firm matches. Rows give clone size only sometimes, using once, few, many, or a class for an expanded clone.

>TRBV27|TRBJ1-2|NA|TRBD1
CASSLGQGQYGYTF
TGTGCCAGCAGTCTTGGACAGGGACAATATGGCTACACCTTC
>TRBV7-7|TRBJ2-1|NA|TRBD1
CASSLARDRGLVF
TGTGCTAGCAGCTTAGCACGGGACAGGGGGCTAGTCTTC
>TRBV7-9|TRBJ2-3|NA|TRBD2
CASSRQGRGVADTQYF
TGTGCCAGCAGCCGCCAGGGACGGGGGGTTGCAGATACGCAGTATTTT
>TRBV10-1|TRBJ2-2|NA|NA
CASSERGIGTGELFF
TGCGCCAGCAGTGAGAGGGGAATAGGAACCGGGGAGCTGTTTTTT
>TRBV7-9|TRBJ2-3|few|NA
CASSLGPTRFTDTQYF
TGTGCCAGCAGCTTAGGACCGACTAGATTCACAGATACGCAGTATTTT
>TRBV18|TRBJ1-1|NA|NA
CASSLENVQITEAFF
TGTGCCAGCTCACTCGAAAATGTACAGATCACTGAAGCTTTCTTT
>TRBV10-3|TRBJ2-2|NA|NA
CAIKGTLNTGELFF
TGTGCCATCAAGGGGACACTGAACACCGGGGAGCTGTTTTTT
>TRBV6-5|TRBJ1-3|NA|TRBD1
CASRLTGAGNTIYF
TGTGCCAGCAGATTGACAGGGGCTGGAAACACCATATATTTT
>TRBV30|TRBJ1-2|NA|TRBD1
CAWSGRGDYGYTF
TGTGCCTGGAGCGGCAGGGGGGACTATGGCTACACCTTC
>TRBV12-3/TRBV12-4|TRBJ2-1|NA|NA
CASSFTPYNEQFF
TGTGCCAGCAGTTTCACACCATACAATGAGCAGTTCTTC
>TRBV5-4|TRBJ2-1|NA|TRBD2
CASNQGLAGDNEQFF
TGTGCCAGCAACCAGGGACTAGCGGGGGACAATGAGCAGTTCTTC
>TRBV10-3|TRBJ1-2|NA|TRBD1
CAITGTGGPDYGYTF
TGTGCCATCACTGGGACAGGGGGTCCGGACTATGGCTACACCTTC
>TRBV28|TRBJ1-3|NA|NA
CASSSLTGTGNTIYF
TGTGCCAGCAGCTCTCTCACAGGGACTGGAAACACCATATATTTT
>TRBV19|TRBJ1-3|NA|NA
CASSRLDGNTIYF
TGTGCCAGTAGTAGACTGGATGGAAACACCATATATTTT
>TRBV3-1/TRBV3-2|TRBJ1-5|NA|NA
CATGSGNQPQHF
TGTGCTACAGGTTCCGGCAATCAGCCCCAGCATTTT
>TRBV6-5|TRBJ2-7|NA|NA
CASSYSEGPHEQYF
TGTGCCAGCAGTTACTCTGAGGGTCCGCACGAGCAGTACTTC
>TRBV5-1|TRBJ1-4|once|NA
CASSLGGSEKLFF
TGCGCCAGCAGCTTAGGGGGTAGTGAAAAACTGTTTTTT
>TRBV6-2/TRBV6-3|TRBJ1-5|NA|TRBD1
CASSRQGGYSNQPQHF
TGTGCCAGCAGTCGACAGGGGGGTTATAGCAATCAGCCCCAGCATTTT
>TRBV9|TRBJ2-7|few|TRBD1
CASSATDRGYEQYF
TGTGCCAGCAGCGCGACTGACAGGGGCTACGAGCAGTACTTC
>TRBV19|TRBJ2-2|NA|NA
CASSRGERGELFF
TGTGCCAGTAGTAGGGGGGAACGCGGGGAGCTGTTTTTT
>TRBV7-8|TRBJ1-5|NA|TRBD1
CASSTQTGNGQPQHF
TGTGCCAGCAGCACGCAGACAGGGAATGGGCAGCCCCAGCATTTT
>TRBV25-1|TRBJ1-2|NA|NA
CASSEKGIYGYTF
TGTGCCAGCAGTGAGAAGGGGATCTATGGCTACACCTTC